The 15 T cell receptor beta chains listed next were all sequenced from one sample in a study of blood T cells in healthy people across ages. For the second PCR, which ran for roughly 7 to 11 cycles, a sample-barcoded 5' primer and a J-beta primer mix were used. One entry per CDR3 protein, called by TCRdb with MiXCR from the 5' RACE reads. The data show approximately 880,000 distinct CDR3 sequences, about 44% seen once. Sequenced: blood. Every receptor here comes from a man aged 30 to 39 in good health.

The chain is built from TRBV20-1 and TRBJ2-1, with TRBD2 identical over 8 bases. With 5 bases clipped from V and 4 bases from J, the junction kept 10 bases outside the gene matches. Per the germline V gene, CDR1 is DFQATT and CDR2 is SNEGSKA (reference sequence). The length of the CDR3 is 15 residues. CDR3 DNA: TGCAGTGCTCCGGGAGGGACCACAAAATACAATGAGCAGTTCTTC. This encodes CSAPGGTTKYNEQFF.

This clonotype showed up just a few times. A read error is possible here, since a much larger clone lies one base away. The V gene is TRBV5-1, the J gene TRBJ2-2; D is perhaps TRBD1 or TRBD2 (5 bases each). The CDR3 runs to 14 residues. CDR1 and CDR2 from the germline V gene are SGHRS and YFSETQ. V lost 4 bases and J 9 bases, leaving 16 bases between the germline ends. CDR3 region: CASSVGDGDRELFF. The CDR3 DNA sequence: TGCGCCAGCAGCGTGGGGGACGGCGATCGGGAGCTGTTTTTT.

Many counts were recorded for this clonotype. This chain links TRBV25-1 with TRBJ1-5, with no clear D. V was pared by 4 bases and J by 7 bases, with 8 bases between. Germline-derived CDR1 and CDR2 are MGHDK and SYGVNS. CDR3 size: 12 residues. As DNA, the CDR3 is TGTGCCAGCAGTGGGGGTCGGCAGCCCCAGCATTTT. Its protein product is CASSGGRQPQHF.

The V call is TRBV29-1, the J call TRBJ2-7; TRBD1 matches at 7 bases. Germline-derived CDR1 and CDR2 are SQVTM and ANQGSEA. V lost 6 bases, J lost 6 bases, and 11 bases stayed unmatched. This CDR3 contains 13 residues. CDR3 nucleotides: TGCAGCGTAAGACAGGGATATGTGAGCGAGCAGTACTTC. Translated, it gives CSVRQGYVSEQYF.

The CDR3, as DNA: TGCGCCAGCAGCTTGCCAGGGGCGGCGAACACCGGGGAGCTGTTTTTT. It yields the protein CASSLPGAANTGELFF. The rearrangement uses TRBV5-1 and TRBJ2-2, with D possibly being TRBD1 (6 bases). With 1 base removed from V and 0 bases from J, the gap between germline ends came to 10 bases. Germline V CDR1 and CDR2: SGHRS, YFSETQ. The CDR3 extends over 16 amino acids.

The chain carries TRBV4-1 and TRBJ1-4; D remains unclear. Trimming stripped 0 bases from V and 1 base from J, with 6 bases between. CDR1 and CDR2 from the germline V gene are MGHRA and YSYEKL. The CDR3 consists of 15 residues. The CDR3 DNA sequence: TGCGCCAGCAGCCAAGATAGTGGAACTAATGAAAAACTGTTTTTT. As protein: CASSQDSGTNEKLFF.

This clonotype was counted only a few times. This rearrangement joins TRBV29-1 to TRBJ2-7; D call uncertain. This CDR3 is 12 amino acids long. Deletions cut 4 bases from V and 1 base from J, with 8 bases between. The germline CDR1 and CDR2 sequences are SQVTM and ANQGSEA. The CDR3 protein is CSVGTESYEQYF. The DNA of the CDR3 is TGCAGCGTTGGGACGGAATCCTACGAGCAGTACTTC.

This clonotype was picked up a small number of times. V and J are TRBV29-1 and TRBJ2-4; D assignment may be TRBD1 or TRBD2 (7 bases each). The ends were cut back, 4 bases at V and 5 bases at J, with 12 bases in the middle. This CDR3 has 13 amino acids. Germline lookup yields CDR1 SQVTM and CDR2 ANQGSEA. The chain's CDR3 is CSVGRGGENIQYF. CDR3 sequence (DNA): TGCAGCGTTGGCAGGGGGGGAGAAAACATTCAGTACTTC.

This clonotype came up a few times. This chain uses TRBV29-1 with TRBJ2-7; D might be TRBD1 or TRBD2, each matching 5 bases. CDR3 length equals 12 residues. Trimming cost V 4 bases and J 0 bases, with 7 bases left between them. CDR1 SQVTM and CDR2 ANQGSEA come from the germline V gene. Written as DNA, the CDR3 is TGCAGCGTTGGGGACGACTCCTACGAGCAGTACTTC. This sequence encodes CSVGDDSYEQYF.

This clonotype was detected only a few times. It may be a read error: a sequence one base away is much more abundant. The chain combines TRBV6-4 with TRBJ2-1; no clear D. V lost 2 bases and J 0 bases, leaving 2 bases between the germline ends. CDR1 MRHNA and CDR2 SNTAGT come from the germline V gene. CDR3 length: 13 residues. The CDR3 loop reads CASSDNSYNEQFF. As DNA, the CDR3 is TGTGCCAGCAGTGACAACTCCTACAATGAGCAGTTCTTC.

V and J are TRBV9 and TRBJ2-1, with 9 nucleotides matching TRBD2. The J call may be mistaken, given a closer DNA end match to TRBJ2-7. Germline CDR1 SGDLS, CDR2 YYNGEE. The CDR3 loop spans 15 amino acids. The CDR3 here is CASSSSGGPYNEQYF. As DNA, the CDR3 is TGTGCCAGCAGCAGTAGCGGGGGCCCCTACAATGAGCAGTACTTC.

The V call is TRBV6-5, the J call TRBJ2-7, with 9 bases identical to TRBD1. Looked up from germline, CDR1 is MNHEY and CDR2 is SVGAGI. V lost 5 bases to trimming and J lost 9 bases; unmatched junction nucleotides: 14. The CDR3 covers 15 residues. CDR3 loop: CASSLTGQGTSVQYF. The CDR3, as DNA: TGTGCCAGCAGTCTCACGGGACAGGGAACCAGCGTGCAGTACTTC.

V and J are TRBV21-1 and TRBJ1-1; the table assigns TRBD1, which was not confirmed against the DNA. TRBV21-1 is deemed a pseudogene. This CDR3 has 14 amino acids. DNA for the CDR3: TGTGCCAGCAGCAACGGGACAACGATGACTGAAGCTTTCTTT. Protein sequence: CASSNGTTMTEAFF.

This chain uses TRBV3-1 with TRBJ2-6; a weak D match, TRBD2 (5 bases). The CDR3 totals 16 residues. With 4 bases removed from V and 0 bases from J, the gap between germline ends came to 10 bases. Per the germline V gene, CDR1 is LGHDT and CDR2 is YNNKEL (reference sequence). The CDR3 DNA is TGTGCCAGCAGCCGGGCGGCGGGCTCTGGGGCCAACGTCCTGACTTTC. This codes for CASSRAAGSGANVLTF.

The rearrangement uses TRBV3-1 and TRBJ1-2, with D possibly matching TRBD1 (5 bases). V shed 4 bases and J shed 0 bases, with 9 bases lying between them. CDR3 length: 14 residues. CDR1 and CDR2 from the germline V gene are LGHDT and YNNKEL (reference sequence). In DNA form, the CDR3 reads TGTGCCAGCAGCCGGGGGGGACCTAACTATGGCTACACCTTC. Amino acids: CASSRGGPNYGYTF.